This paragraph reports one T cell receptor (beta chain). Germline values: CDR1 SNHLY, CDR2 FYNNEI. The CDR3 covers 13 residues. The V and J ends lost 3 bases and 6 bases respectively, with 9 bases between them. The record originates from a study of blood T cell repertoires in COVID-19. Study as a whole: Samples came from the United States, Italy and Spain, spanning acute and convalescent COVID-19. Nucleic acid was either cDNA or gDNA, and it came from T cells, B-cell-depleted T cells, or PBMCs.

As originally analysed: Estimated nucleated cell counts came from reference gene primer amplification. The table came from immunoSEQ multiplex PCR; TCRdb's copy has only in-frame clones and leaves some out. That table supplies the V and J calls and clone size; D and trimming were determined from the DNA. Of 80,000 to 100,000 clones in the sample, 75% to 85% were seen once. Sequencing used peripheral blood. This TCR came from a woman aged 70-85 years with acute or convalescent COVID-19. This chain joins TRBV2 and TRBJ1-5, with a possible D match to TRBD1 (6 bases). CDR3 sequence (DNA): TGTGCCAGCAGTGACAGGGGAAGTCAGCCCCAGCATTTT. Amino acid sequence: CASSDRGSQPQHF.